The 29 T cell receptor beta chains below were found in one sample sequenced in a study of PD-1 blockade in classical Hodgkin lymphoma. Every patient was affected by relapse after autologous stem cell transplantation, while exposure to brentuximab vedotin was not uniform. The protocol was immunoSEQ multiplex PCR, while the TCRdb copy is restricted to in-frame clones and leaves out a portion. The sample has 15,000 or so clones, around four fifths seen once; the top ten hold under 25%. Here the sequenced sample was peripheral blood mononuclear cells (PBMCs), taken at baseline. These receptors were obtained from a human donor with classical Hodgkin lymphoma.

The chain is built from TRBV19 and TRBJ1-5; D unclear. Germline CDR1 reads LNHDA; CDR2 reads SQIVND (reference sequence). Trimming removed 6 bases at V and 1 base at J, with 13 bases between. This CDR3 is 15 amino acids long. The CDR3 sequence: CASSGKPGSNQPQHF. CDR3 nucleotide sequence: TGTGCCAGTAGCGGCAAGCCAGGCAGCAATCAGCCCCAGCATTTT.

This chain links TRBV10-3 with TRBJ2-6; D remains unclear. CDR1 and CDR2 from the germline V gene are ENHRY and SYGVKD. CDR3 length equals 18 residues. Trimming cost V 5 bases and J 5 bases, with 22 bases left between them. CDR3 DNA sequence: TGTGCCATCAGTAATTGTTGCTGTATACAAAGTCGGGCCAACGTCCTGACTTTC. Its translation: CAISNCCCIQSRANVLTF.

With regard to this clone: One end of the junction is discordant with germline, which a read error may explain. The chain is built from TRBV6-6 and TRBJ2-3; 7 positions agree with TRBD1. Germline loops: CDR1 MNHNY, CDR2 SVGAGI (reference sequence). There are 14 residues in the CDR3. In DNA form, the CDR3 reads TGTGCCAGCAGTTACTCGGGATTCGACAGGGACCTCAGGTTT. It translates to CASSYSGFDRDLRF.

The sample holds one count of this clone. The CDR3 nucleotides are TGTGCCAGTAGTAAACTTGGTTATGAGTATGGCTACACCTTC. Translating it yields CASSKLGYEYGYTF. The chain combines TRBV19 with TRBJ1-2; D unclear. CDR1 and CDR2 (germline): LNHDA, SQIVND (reference sequence). V was shortened by 4 bases and J by 5 bases, with 14 bases between the two germline ends. CDR3 length: 14 residues.

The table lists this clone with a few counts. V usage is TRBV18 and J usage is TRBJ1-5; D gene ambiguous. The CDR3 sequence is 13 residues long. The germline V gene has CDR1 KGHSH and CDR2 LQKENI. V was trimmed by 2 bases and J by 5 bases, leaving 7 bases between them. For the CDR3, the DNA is TGTGCCAGCTCACCATCCGGCGATCAGCCCCAGCATTTT. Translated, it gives CASSPSGDQPQHF.

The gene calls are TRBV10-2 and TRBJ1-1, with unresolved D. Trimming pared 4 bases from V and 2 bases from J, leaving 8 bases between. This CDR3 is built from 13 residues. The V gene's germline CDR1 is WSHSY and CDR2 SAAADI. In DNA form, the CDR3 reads TGCGCCAGCAGTGGATGGGGAAACACTGAAGCTTTCTTT. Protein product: CASSGWGNTEAFF.

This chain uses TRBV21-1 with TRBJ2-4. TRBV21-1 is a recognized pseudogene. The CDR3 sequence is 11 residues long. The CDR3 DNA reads TGTGCCAGCAGCGCCCCTAACATTCAGTACTTC. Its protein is CASSAPNIQYF.

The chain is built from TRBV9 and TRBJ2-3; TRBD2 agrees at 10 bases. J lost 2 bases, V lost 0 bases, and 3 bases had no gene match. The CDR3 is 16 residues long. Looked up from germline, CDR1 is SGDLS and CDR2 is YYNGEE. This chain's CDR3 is CASSVEGTSDTDTQYF. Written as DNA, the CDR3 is TGTGCCAGCAGCGTAGAAGGGACTAGCGACACAGATACGCAGTATTTT. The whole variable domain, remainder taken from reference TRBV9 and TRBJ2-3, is DSGVTQTPKHLITATGQRVTLRCSPRSGDLSVYWYQQSLDQGLQFLIQYYNGEERAKGNILERFSAQQFPDLHSELNLSSLELGDSALYFCASSVEGTSDTDTQYFGPGTRLTVL.

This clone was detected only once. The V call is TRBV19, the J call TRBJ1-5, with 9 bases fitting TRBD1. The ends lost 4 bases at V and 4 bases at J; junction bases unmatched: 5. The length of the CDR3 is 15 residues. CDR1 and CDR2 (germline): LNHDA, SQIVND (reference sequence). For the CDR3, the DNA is TGTGCCAGTAGTAAACAGGGGGCGGGAAATCAGCCCCAGCATTTT. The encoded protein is CASSKQGAGNQPQHF.

The CDR3 DNA reads TGTGCCAGCTCACCGGGACTAGCGGAAGAGACCCAGTACTTC. This gives the protein CASSPGLAEETQYF. This rearrangement joins TRBV18 to TRBJ2-5; 11 bases agree with TRBD2. This CDR3 spans 14 amino acids. Unmatched junction bases numbered 0, after V lost 3 bases and J lost 3 bases. CDR1 and CDR2 from the germline V gene are KGHSH and LQKENI.

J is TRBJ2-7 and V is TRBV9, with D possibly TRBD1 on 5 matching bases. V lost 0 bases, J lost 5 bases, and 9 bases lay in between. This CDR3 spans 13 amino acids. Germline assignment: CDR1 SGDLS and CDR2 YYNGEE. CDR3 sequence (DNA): TGTGCCAGCAGCGTAGACCGCAGGGACGAGCAGTACTTC. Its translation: CASSVDRRDEQYF.

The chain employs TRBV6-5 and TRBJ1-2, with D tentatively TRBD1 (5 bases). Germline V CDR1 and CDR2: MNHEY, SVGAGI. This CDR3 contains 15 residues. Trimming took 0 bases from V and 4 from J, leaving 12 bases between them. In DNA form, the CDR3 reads TGTGCCAGCAGTTACTCCGGGGACGGAACCTATGGCTACACCTTC. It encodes CASSYSGDGTYGYTF.

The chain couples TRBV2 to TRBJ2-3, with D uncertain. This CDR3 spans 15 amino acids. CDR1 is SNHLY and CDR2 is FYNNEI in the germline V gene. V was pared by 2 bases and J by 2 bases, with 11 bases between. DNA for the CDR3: TGTGCCAGCAGTGAAAGACTCTTTTACACAGATACGCAGTATTTT. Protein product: CASSERLFYTDTQYF.

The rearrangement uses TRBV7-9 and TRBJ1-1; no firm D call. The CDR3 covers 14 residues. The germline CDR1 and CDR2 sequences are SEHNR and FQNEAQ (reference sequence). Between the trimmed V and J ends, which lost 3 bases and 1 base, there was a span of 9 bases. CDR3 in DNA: TGTGCCAGCAGCTTTGAGTTGCGGAACACTGAAGCTTTCTTT. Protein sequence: CASSFELRNTEAFF. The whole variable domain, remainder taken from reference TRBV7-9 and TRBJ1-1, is DTGVSQNPRHKITKRGQNVTFRCDPISEHNRLYWYRQTLGQGPEFLTYFQNEAQLEKSRLLSDRFSAERPKGSFSTLEIQRTEQGDSAMYLCASSFELRNTEAFFGQGTRLTVV.

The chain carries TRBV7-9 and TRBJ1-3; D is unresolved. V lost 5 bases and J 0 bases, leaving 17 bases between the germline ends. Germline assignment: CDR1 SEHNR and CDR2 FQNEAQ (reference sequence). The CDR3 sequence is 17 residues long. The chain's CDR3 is CASSPPASVPSGNTIYF. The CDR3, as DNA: TGTGCCAGCAGCCCCCCCGCGTCAGTCCCCTCTGGAAACACCATATATTTT.

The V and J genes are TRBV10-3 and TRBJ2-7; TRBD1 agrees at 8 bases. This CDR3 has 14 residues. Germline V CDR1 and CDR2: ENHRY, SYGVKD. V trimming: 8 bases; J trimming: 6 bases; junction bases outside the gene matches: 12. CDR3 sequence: CAIRLGGTGLEQYF. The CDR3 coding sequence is TGTGCCATCCGACTCGGTGGGACAGGCCTCGAGCAGTACTTC.

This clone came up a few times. DNA for the CDR3: TGTGCCAGCAGCCCTGACAGATACTACGAGCAGTACTTC. Translation: CASSPDRYYEQYF. The genes are TRBV7-2 and TRBJ2-7; a possible D gene is TRBD1 (5 bases). Trimming removed 5 bases from V and 3 bases from J, with 11 bases in between. This CDR3 region has 13 residues. Germline V CDR1 and CDR2: SGHTA, FQGNSA.

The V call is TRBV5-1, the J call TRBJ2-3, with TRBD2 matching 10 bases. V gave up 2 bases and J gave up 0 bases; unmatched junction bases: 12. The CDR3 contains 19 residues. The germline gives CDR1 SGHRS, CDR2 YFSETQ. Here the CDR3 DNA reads TGCGCCAGCAGCTTAATTGTAGCGGGGGGCCGCCGTAGCACAGATACGCAGTATTTT. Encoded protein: CASSLIVAGGRRSTDTQYF.

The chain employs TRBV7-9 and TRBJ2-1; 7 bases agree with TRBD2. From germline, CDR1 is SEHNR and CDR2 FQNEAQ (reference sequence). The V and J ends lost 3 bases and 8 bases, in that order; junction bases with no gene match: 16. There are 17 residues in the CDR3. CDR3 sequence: CASSFRQRGGTGDEQFF. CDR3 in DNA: TGTGCCAGCAGCTTTCGCCAGCGGGGAGGGACTGGGGATGAGCAGTTCTTC.

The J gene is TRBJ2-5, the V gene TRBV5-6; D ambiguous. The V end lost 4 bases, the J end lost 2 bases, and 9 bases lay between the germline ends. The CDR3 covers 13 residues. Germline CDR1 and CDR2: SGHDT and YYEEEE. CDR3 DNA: TGTGCCAGCAGCAACGGACGGCAAGAGACCCAGTACTTC. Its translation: CASSNGRQETQYF.

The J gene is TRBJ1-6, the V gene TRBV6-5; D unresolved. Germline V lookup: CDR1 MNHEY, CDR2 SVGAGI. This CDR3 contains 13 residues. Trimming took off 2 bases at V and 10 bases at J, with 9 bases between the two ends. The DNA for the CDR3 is TGTGCCAGCAGTTACGCCCGAAAGTCACCCCTCCACTTT. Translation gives CASSYARKSPLHF.

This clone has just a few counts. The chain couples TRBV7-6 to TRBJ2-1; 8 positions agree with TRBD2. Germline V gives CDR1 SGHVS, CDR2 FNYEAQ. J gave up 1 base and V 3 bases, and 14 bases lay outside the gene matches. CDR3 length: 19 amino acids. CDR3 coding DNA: TGTGCCAGCAGCTTTGACCCCGAGGGGCTAGCGGGTTCCTACAATGAGCAGTTCTTC. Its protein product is CASSFDPEGLAGSYNEQFF.

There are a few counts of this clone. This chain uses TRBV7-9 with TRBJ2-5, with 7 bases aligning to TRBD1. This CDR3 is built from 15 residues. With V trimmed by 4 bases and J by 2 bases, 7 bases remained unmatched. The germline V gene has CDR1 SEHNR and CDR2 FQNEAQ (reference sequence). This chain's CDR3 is CASSSGQQNQETQYF. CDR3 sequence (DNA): TGTGCCAGCAGCTCGGGACAGCAGAATCAAGAGACCCAGTACTTC.

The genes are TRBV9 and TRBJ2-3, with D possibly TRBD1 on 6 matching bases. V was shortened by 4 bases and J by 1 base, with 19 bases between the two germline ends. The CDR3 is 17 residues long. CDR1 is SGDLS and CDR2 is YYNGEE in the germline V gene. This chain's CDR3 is CASSRYQDRRGTDTQYF. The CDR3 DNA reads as TGTGCCAGCAGCAGATACCAAGACAGGCGGGGCACAGATACGCAGTATTTT.

CDR3 nucleotide sequence: TGTGCCAGCAGTCCAGATCGGGGGCGACTAGCCACTGAAGCTTTCTTT. Translating it yields CASSPDRGRLATEAFF. The chain is built from TRBV27 and TRBJ1-1; D may be TRBD1 (6 bases). CDR1 and CDR2 from the germline V gene are MNHEY and SMNVEV (reference sequence). The V end was cut by 5 bases, the J end by 4 bases, with 20 bases between. This CDR3 has 16 residues.

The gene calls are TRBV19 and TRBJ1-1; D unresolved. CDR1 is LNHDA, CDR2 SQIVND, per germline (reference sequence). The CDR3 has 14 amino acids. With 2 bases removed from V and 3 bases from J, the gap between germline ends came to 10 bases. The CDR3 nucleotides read TGTGCCAGTAGTATACCGGGCAGCTACACTGAAGCTTTCTTT. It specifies CASSIPGSYTEAFF. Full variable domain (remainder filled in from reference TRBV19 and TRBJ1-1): DGGITQSPKYLFRKEGQNVTLSCEQNLNHDAMYWYRQDPGQGLRLIYYSQIVNDFQKGDIAEGYSVSREKKESFPLTVTSAQKNPTAFYLCASSIPGSYTEAFFGQGTRLTVV.

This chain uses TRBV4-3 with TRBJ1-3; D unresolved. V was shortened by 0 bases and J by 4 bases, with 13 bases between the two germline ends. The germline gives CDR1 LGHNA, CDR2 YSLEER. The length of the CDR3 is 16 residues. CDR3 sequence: CASSQEPGSVGNTIYF. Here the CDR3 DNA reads TGCGCCAGCAGCCAAGAACCAGGATCGGTAGGAAACACCATATATTTT.

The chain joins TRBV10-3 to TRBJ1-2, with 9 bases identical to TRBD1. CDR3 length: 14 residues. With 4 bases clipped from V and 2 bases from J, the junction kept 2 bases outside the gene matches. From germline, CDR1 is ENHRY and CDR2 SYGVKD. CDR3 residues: CAISATGGNYGYTF. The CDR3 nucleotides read TGTGCCATCAGTGCTACAGGGGGCAACTATGGCTACACCTTC.

The CDR3 DNA follows: TGTGCCAGCAGCGTAGACGCCAGCTCCTATGGCTACACCTTC. Its translation: CASSVDASSYGYTF. The chain has TRBV9 and TRBJ1-2; D not certain. The CDR3 has 14 amino acids. The V end was cut by 0 bases, the J end by 4 bases, with 10 bases between. Germline V gives CDR1 SGDLS, CDR2 YYNGEE.